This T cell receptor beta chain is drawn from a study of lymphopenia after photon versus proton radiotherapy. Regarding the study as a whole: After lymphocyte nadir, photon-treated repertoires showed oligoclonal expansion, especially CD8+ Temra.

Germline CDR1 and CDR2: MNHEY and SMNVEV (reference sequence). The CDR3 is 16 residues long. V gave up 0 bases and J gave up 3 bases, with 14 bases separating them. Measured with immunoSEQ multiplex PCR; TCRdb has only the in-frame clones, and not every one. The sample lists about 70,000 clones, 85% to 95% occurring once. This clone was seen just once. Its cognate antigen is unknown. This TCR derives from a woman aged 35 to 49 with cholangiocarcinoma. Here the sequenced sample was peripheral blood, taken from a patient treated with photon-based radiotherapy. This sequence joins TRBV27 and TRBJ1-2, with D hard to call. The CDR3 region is CASSLSGPEGHYGYTF. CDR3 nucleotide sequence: TGTGCCAGCAGTTTATCTGGACCAGAGGGTCACTATGGCTACACCTTC.